Listed below are T cell receptor beta chains from one sample, sequenced in a study of CD8+ T cells in alopecia areata. Only in-frame clones appear in the TCRdb table, and some are missing; sequencing was by immunoSEQ multiplex PCR. The sample has 7,000 to 9,500 clones, less than 70% seen once. The specimen was skin, collected at week 0. These receptors all stem from a human donor with alopecia areata. Both conserved end residues are part of each CDR3. Size is omitted from some rows. Given values are once, few, many or a class for expanded clones.

V gene	clone size	J gene	CDR3 protein
TRBV7-6	.	TRBJ1-1	CASSLADRNTEAFF
TRBV7-2	.	TRBJ2-7	CASSLASTSGSYEQYF
TRBV4-1	few	TRBJ1-2	CASSQDRWGNYGYTF
TRBV27	.	TRBJ1-2	CASSLRAGLDGYTF
TRBV2	.	TRBJ1-6	CASMKDSSYNSPLHF
TRBV29-1	.	TRBJ2-3	CSVEGGTDTQYF
TRBV4-1	.	TRBJ2-4	CASSQVAGVAENIQYF
TRBV27	.	TRBJ2-1	CASTLGPGGLYNEQFF
TRBV15	.	TRBJ2-1	CATSGDRGQGNEQFF
TRBV14	.	TRBJ2-5	CASNQERTSGSRKTQYF
TRBV18	few	TRBJ2-1	CASSGGAASYNEQFF
TRBV5-1	.	TRBJ1-1	CASSSEGQGNTEAFF
TRBV11-2	.	TRBJ2-1	CASNRQGGSYNEQFF
TRBV28	.	TRBJ2-7	CASSRGESYEQYF
TRBV30	medium-sized	TRBJ2-7	CAWSATYEQYF
TRBV4-1	.	TRBJ2-3	CASSQKQGAGTDTQYF
TRBV7-8	.	TRBJ2-1	CASSLPRPGIQVGDEQFF
TRBV7-9	.	TRBJ2-3	CASSLVGQGADTQYF
TRBV28	.	TRBJ2-3	CASCLGEGVVLGDTQYF
TRBV29-1	.	TRBJ2-3	CSVDGGEDTQYF
TRBV2	.	.	CASRGLAGTPGSYEQYF
TRBV5-1	few	TRBJ2-1	CASSLVRDAGHEQFF
TRBV18	few	TRBJ2-5	CASSTVTTGTSEETQYF
TRBV5-4	.	TRBJ2-1	CASSRGTGGLGDEQFF
TRBV6-1	.	.	CASSGGWGTGGYEQYF
TRBV5-1	.	TRBJ2-2	CASSWGALDYVGDGELFF
TRBV29-1	.	TRBJ2-5	CSVLSGVVETQYF
TRBV5-8	.	TRBJ1-1	CASSLLGGSEAFF
TRBV5-1	few	TRBJ2-7	CASSLDVANEQYF
TRBV5-1	.	TRBJ2-3	CASSWDPLDTQYF
TRBV7-9	.	TRBJ2-3	CASSLDSDRRGFVTQYF